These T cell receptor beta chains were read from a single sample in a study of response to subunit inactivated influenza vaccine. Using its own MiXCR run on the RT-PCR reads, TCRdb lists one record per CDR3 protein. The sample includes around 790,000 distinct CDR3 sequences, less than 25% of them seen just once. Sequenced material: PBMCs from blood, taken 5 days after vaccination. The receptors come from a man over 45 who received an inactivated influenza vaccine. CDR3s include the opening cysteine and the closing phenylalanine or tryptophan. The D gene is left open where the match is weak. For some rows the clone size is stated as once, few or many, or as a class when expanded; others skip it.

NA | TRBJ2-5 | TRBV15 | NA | TGTGCCACCAGCAGAGATCTCGGGACTGGGGGGGAGACCCAGTACTTC | CATSRDLGTGGETQYF
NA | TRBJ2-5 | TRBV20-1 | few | TGCAGTGCTAGATCCAGTCCGAGACAGGAGACCCAGTACTTC | CSARSSPRQETQYF
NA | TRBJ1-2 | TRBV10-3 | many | TGTGCCATCAGTGAGTCTTGGGGGCAGGGCGGCTATGGCTACACCTTC | CAISESWGQGGYGYTF
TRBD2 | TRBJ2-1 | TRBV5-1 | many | TGTGCCAGCAGCTTAGGACTAGCGGGCTACAATGAGCAGTTCTTC | CASSLGLAGYNEQFF
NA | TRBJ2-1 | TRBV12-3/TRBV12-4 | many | TGTGCCAGCAGTCTCGTTACAGACAATGAGCAGTTCTTC | CASSLVTDNEQFF
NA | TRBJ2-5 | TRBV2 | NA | TGTGCCAGCACCATCGTCCCCGGGGAGACCCAGTACTTC | CASTIVPGETQYF
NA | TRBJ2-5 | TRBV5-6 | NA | TGTGCCAGCAGCGTTAAGAAAGAGACCCAGTACTTC | CASSVKKETQYF
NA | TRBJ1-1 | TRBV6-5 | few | TGTGCCAGCAGTTACTCCCGTTTGAACACTGAAGCTTTCTTT | CASSYSRLNTEAFF
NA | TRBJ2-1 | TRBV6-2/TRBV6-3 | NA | TGTGCCAGCAGTTACATGCGGTATGAGCAGTTCTTC | CASSYMRYEQFF
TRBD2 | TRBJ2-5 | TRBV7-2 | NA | TGTGCCAGCAGCACCGGGACTAGCGGGGGAAAGACCCAGTACTTC | CASSTGTSGGKTQYF
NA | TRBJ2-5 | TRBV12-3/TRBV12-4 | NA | TGTGCCAGCAGTCTCCGGATCTCACGAGAGACCCAGTACTTC | CASSLRISRETQYF
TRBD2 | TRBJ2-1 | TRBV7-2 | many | TGTGCCAGCAGTTTGAGCGGGAGCGGCTCCTACAATGAGCAGTTCTTC | CASSLSGSGSYNEQFF
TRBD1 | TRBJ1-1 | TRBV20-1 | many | TGCAGTGCTAGACCCGGACAGGTAGTGTTCGGAGCTTTCTTT | CSARPGQVVFGAFF
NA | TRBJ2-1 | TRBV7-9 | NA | TGTGCCAGCAGTTCCAATGATTATGAGCAGTTCTTC | CASSSNDYEQFF
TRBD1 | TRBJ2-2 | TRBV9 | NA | TGTGCCAGCAGCCTCAGACAGGGGACGTCCGGGGAGCTGTTTTTT | CASSLRQGTSGELFF
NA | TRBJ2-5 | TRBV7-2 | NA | TGTGCCAGCAGCTACTGGGGTGACAGCCTAGGGACCCAGTACTTC | CASSYWGDSLGTQYF
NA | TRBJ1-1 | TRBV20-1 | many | TGCAGTGCTAGTTTTATACTGAACACTGAAGCTTTCTTT | CSASFILNTEAFF
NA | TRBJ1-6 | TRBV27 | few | TGTGCCAGCAGTTTATACCGGGGGAGTCATAATTCACCCCTCCACTTT | CASSLYRGSHNSPLHF
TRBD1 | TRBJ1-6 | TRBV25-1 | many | TGTGCCAGCAGTAAGACAGGGCGGGGTTCACCCCTCCACTTT | CASSKTGRGSPLHF
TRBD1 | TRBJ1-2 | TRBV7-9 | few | TGTGCCAGCAGCGACCGGGACAGGGCCTATGGTTACACCTTC | CASSDRDRAYGYTF
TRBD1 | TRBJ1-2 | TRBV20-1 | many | TGCAGTGCCCGGGACAGAAGAACCTATGGCTACACCTTC | CSARDRRTYGYTF
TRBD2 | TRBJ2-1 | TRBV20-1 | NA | TGCAGTGCTAGTCCCCCCGGGACTACTTTCTACAATGAGCAGTTCTTC | CSASPPGTTFYNEQFF
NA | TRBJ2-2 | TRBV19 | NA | TGTGCCAGTAGTATTTCCCAGGGAGGAACCGGGGAGCTGTTTTTT | CASSISQGGTGELFF